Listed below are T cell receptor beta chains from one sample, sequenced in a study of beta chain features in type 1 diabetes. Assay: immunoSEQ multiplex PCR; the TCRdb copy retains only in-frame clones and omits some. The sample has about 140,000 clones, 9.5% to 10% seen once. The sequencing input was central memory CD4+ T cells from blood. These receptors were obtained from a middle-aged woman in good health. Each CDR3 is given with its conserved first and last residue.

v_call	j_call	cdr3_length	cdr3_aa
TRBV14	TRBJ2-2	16	CASSPLPSLAAGELFF
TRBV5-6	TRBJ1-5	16	CASSPYQHRANQPQHF
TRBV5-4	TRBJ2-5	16	CASSLDSAGGLETQYF
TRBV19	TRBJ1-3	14	CASSRQGLGNTIYF
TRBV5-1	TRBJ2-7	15	CASSLGWPASREQYF
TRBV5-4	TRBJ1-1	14	CASSPDSLNTEAFF
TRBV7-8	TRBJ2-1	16	CASSFSGTSSAREQFF
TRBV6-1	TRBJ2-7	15	CASSVPRGQTYEQYF
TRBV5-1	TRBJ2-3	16	CATGERLAGGPDTQYF
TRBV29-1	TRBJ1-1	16	CSVVGTFIGENTEAFF
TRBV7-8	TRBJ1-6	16	CASGQARGHYNSPLHF
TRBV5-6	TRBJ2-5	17	CASSYYADRGEGETQYF
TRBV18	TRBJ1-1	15	CASSPVTVMNTEAFF
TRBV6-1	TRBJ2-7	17	CASSDPSEGQGAYEQYF
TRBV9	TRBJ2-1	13	CASSVLGDNEQFF
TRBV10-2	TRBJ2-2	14	CASILGGVAGELFF
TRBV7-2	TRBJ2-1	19	CASSHPGLAGVSSYNEQFF
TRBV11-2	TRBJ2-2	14	CASRHNVRTGELFF
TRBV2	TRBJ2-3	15	CASTRDGQSTDTQYF
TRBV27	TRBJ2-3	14	CASSFRQTTDTQYF
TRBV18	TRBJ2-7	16	CASSAQPGQGAWEQYF
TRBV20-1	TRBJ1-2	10	CSALDYGYTF
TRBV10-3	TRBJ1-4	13	CAISVTAEEKLFF
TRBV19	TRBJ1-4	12	CASSIDRGKLFF
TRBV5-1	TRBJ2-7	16	CASSLEPDRVTYEQYF
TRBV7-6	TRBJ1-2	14	CASSLGGTDYGYTF
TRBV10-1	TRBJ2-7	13	CASSGRTAYEQYF
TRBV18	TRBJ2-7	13	CASSPPMSYEQYF
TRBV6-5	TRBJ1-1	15	CASSYSGQSNTEAFF
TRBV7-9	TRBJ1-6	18	CASSLARSGARDNSPLHF
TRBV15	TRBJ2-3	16	CATSRPQGARTDTQYF
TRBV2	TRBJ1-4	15	CASRDRGLGNEKLFF
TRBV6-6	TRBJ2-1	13	CAISESVENEQFF
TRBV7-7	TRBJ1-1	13	CASSLGQNTEAFF
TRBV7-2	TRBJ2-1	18	CASSWTSGGALTGNEQFF
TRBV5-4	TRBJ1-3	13	CASSPADGNTIYF
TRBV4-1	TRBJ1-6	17	CASSSLEQGSYNSPLHF
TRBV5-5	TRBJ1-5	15	CASSLADSSNQPQHF
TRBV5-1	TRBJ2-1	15	CASSLVSQGYNEQFF
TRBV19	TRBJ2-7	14	CASSSGRDISEQYF
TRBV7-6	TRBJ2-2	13	CASGLVTTGELFF
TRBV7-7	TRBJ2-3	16	CASSLTDRLFTDTQYF
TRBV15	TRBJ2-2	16	CATSDRRFTNTGELFF
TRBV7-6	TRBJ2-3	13	CASSGPGGDTQYF
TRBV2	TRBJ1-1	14	CASARTGVNTEAFF
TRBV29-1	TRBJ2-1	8	CSGGEQFF
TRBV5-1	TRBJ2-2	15	CASSLADREAGELFF
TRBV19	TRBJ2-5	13	CASTKQDSSTQYF
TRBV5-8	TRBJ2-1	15	CASSSLAGTGNEQFF
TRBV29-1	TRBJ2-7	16	CSVERSLGGPSYEQYF
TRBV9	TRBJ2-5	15	CASSVLEDGLNTQYF
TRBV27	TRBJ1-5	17	CASSSLQGLVSNQPQHF
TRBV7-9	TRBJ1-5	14	CASSLGNSYQPQHF
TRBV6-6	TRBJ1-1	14	CASSTKDRETEAFF
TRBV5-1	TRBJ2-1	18	CASSPFGLDGLAGNEQFF
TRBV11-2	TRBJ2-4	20	CASSLEVSTLGGPAKNIQYF
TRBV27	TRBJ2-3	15	CASSQGQGLTDTQYF